This T cell receptor (beta chain) originates from a study of cytomegalovirus exposure and HLA in healthy donors (dated by TCRdb to 2016 to 2017). For context, the study as a whole: An earlier analysis of roughly 610 of the donors reported about 260 Gb of sequence data and approximately 120 million unique TCR beta sequences obtained from around 180 million T cells. An early release that covered 500 to 800 HLA-typed donors contained around 300 gigabases of sequencing data and about 84 million unique TCR sequences. Of the roughly 400 genotyped donors, approximately 82% fell in the genetic ancestry cluster associated with self-reported Caucasian donors. The aim of the study was to test whether cataloging public T cell receptors could identify signatures of past pathogen exposure. Using immunosequencing, the study profiled T cell repertoires from around 670 subjects and related those repertoires to cytomegalovirus serostatus. A separate validation cohort of 100 to 150 different subjects was used in addition to the approximately 700-subject first cohort. High-throughput TCR immunosequencing, statistical association of individual TCRs with disease status, and machine learning were combined to predict cytomegalovirus infection status. In a later analysis, previously published TCR beta repertoires from fewer than 750 donors were re-analyzed and high-resolution HLA genotyping was added so that TCR occurrence patterns could be studied. Rather than drawing on any new phenotypic data, the later analysis identified candidate immune exposures from TCR beta sequences and the way those sequences occurred across donors. An earlier analysis of fewer than 700 of the donors applied high-throughput TCR beta sequencing to assess whether each TCR beta V gene segment acted as functional or pseudogenic. Donor age, sex, ethnicity and CMV serostatus were collected together with the repertoire data. A later genetic analysis took genome-wide SNP genotypes for about 55% of the 666 donors and used that subset as a discovery cohort. Every repertoire in the discovery cohort had been generated on one and the same sequencing platform. Both class I and class II loci were covered by HLA typing, at four-digit resolution. The number of typed donors differed by locus: about 620-640 for A, B, C, DRB1 and DQB1; 500 to 550 for DQA1; 606 for DPA1; and approximately 450 for DPB1. Roughly five DR-DQ haplotypes were treated as single units for association and clustering because of strong linkage in the cohort. Among about 400 genotyped donors of the cohort, an average of around 250,000 unique TCR beta nucleotide sequences was sequenced per donor, of which approximately 19% were non-productive. Overall study results and their limits: The classifier was reported to diagnose cytomegalovirus status with high specificity and sensitivity in both the original cohort and the validation cohort. According to a later analysis, TCR association rates differed among HLA loci, with DRB1 alleles showing the most associated TCRs and HLA-C alleles showing the fewest. While some public TCRs were present in many individuals, most TCR sequences turned up only very rarely across donors. At a false discovery rate of 0.05, a later analysis linked around 17,000 TCR beta sequences to specific HLA alleles. In the study, roughly 160 TCR beta chains were listed as associated with cytomegalovirus. This cohort had only TCR beta chains sequenced, and the lack of alpha or paired-chain data limited which features could be detected. Roughly 17 rarely observed V segments, including chromosome 9 orphons, were excluded from the earlier analysis of some 590 of the donors because counts were too low. An earlier analysis of roughly 570 of the donors showed that most TCR beta V segments appeared in productive rearrangements either about 87% or about 30% of the time, which broadly matched IMGT annotations. A later analysis found that HLA-associated TCR beta chains were more clonally expanded and had lower generation probabilities than equally common non-associated chains. Strong co-occurrence of HLA alleles, especially DR and DQ, made assigning TCR associations to individual alleles difficult. A further reported finding was that TCR beta sequences accurately predicted the HLA-A and HLA-B alleles for most subjects in the first cohort. Some IMGT-functional V segments, including TRBV6-2 and TRBV6-3, could not be distinguished by the 87-base-pair reads and were therefore excluded. The only immune exposure information available for the cohort was CMV serostatus. Because HLA typing was unavailable for some donors at each locus, only the typed subset was used in association tests. In a later genetic analysis, a missense DCLRE1C variant was associated with V-gene and J-gene trimming of TCR beta chains, and the association was replicated in an independent cohort. A few of the identified cytomegalovirus-associated TCR beta chains were confirmed in vitro to be specific for cytomegalovirus antigens. The presence/absence analyses assumed that sequencing depth was roughly uniform across donors, and that assumption may not be true. The sequencing pipeline was judged likely to have produced a cluster of highly shared sequence variants as a technical artifact. According to a later genetic analysis, donors in an Asian-associated ancestry cluster had fewer N-insertions in productive TCRs than the approximately 630-donor mean. According to the authors, the approach could potentially be generalized to other disease states and immunological phenotypes. In a later analysis, most CMV-associated TCR beta chains were found to appear HLA-restricted, with HLA associations seemingly driven largely by CMV exposure. Linkage disequilibrium might explain the correlated functional status among segregating V segments, but an unknown experimental factor could not be excluded. In a later analysis, several top co-occurrence clusters were reported to appear linked to parvovirus B19, influenza, CMV and Epstein-Barr virus.

In total, roughly 670 healthy bone marrow donors made up the cohort. At the time of sampling, all cohort members were nominally healthy, though unrecorded immune exposures were likely present. The donor was CMV seropositive and belonged to the group of 270 or so seropositive cohort members. A peripheral blood sample was provided by each donor, and peripheral blood mononuclear cells were used for TCR beta sequencing. Genomic DNA extraction from the blood cell samples was performed with the Qiagen DNeasy Blood Extraction Kit. Libraries were made using the immunoSEQ multiplex PCR assay. A mixture of 60 forward primers for TCR Vbeta segments and 13 reverse primers for TCR Jbeta segments was used in the multiplex PCR. Amplification of the CDR3 region of rearranged TCR beta genes was performed with a multiplex PCR assay on genomic DNA. The amplified TCR beta libraries were sequenced on the Illumina HiSeq System as 87-base-pair reads. The source study handled its data this way. A later analysis tallied 80 million to 95 million unique TCR beta chains across the 666 repertoires, and approximately 9.9 million of those chains were shared by two or more donors. A nearest-neighbor algorithm error-corrected the raw reads and collapsed the reads into unique sequences, merging closely related sequences to remove PCR and sequencing errors. Alignment of CDR3 sequences to IMGT reference sequences was used to assign V, D and J gene segments. For a sequence to be retained, a match of at least six nucleotides to both a V gene segment and a J gene segment was required. A rearrangement was called productive if the CDR3 had no stop codons and remained in frame with V and J, and every other rearrangement was called non-productive. Following IMGT convention, CDR3 was defined as the stretch from the second conserved V-encoded cysteine up to the conserved J-encoded phenylalanine. Sequences without an unambiguous match to a single V gene segment were excluded from the earlier analysis of 587 of the donors. In an earlier analysis of roughly 600 of the donors, a V segment was called functional when productive rearrangements were above 56.7%, and segregating when the standard deviation between donors exceeded 5%. A statistical classification framework was developed to diagnose cytomegalovirus status using the catalog of TCR beta chain sequences. V and J gene assignment, in a later analysis, came from comparing TCR nucleotide sequences with IMGT/GENE-DB human TR gene sequences. In a later analysis, CDR3 sequences and most-parsimonious VDJ recombination scenarios were assigned using the TCRdist pipeline. In a later analysis, every TCR beta chain was defined by the combination of its CDR3 amino acid sequence and its V-gene family, and reads without a unique V-gene family were dropped. As a way to deal with suspected cross-contamination and a sequencing artifact, a later analysis dropped hundreds of nucleotide sequences that were highly shared and had low generation probability. A later analysis calculated a clonal expansion index for each public chain from normalized within-repertoire ranks of inferred template counts. A later analysis computed generation probabilities with a VDJ recombination model fitted to out-of-frame rearrangements, and checked the results against IGoR. A later analysis scored TCR-TCR, TCR-HLA and TCR-CMV co-occurrence with hypergeometric tests, applying a repertoire-size bias correction to TCR pairs. A later analysis estimated false discovery rates by permuting HLA or CMV assignments 20 times. In a later analysis, co-occurring TCRs were grouped using DBSCAN, and TCRdist sequence similarity was added for clustering within HLA-allele-positive subsets. Repertoires with fewer than 30,000 or more than 120,000 public chains were left out of co-occurrence clustering, as were a handful of repertoires with anomalous nucleotide sharing. Imported from immuneACCESS, the table was reduced by TCRdb to in-frame sequences with V and J called. These copies leave out some clones; in studies compared against another copy, an unresolved V gene accounts for under half, and the cause of the remainder is not known. Clonal size and the V and J genes are those of that table, whereas D and trimming came from the DNA. The sample profile shows roughly 100,000 clones; more than 60% of them were found once. The ten largest make up 7.5% to 10% of the sample.

Points on this clone: Its recognized antigen is unknown. Base qualities are not at hand, and no much larger clone is one base apart.

The CDR3 sequence holds 18 residues, the cysteine and phenylalanine included. The entry retains the CDR3 DNA only, 54 bases that are in frame from base 1. Via the germline V gene (reference sequence), CDR1 is LNHDA and CDR2 SQIVND. The germline V and J ends show losses of 3 bases and 7 bases respectively, and no gene match explains 16 bases of the junction. The TCR comes from a woman in her thirties or forties in good health and CMV-seropositive. The V and J genes are TRBV19 and TRBJ2-1, with 9 bases in between that match TRBD2. Sequencing input: PBMCs. In nucleotides, the sequence is TGTGCCAGTAGTATGCCCTGGGGCTGGGCTAGCGGGACGAATGAGCAGTTCTTC. The resulting protein is CASSMPWGWASGTNEQFF.